This TCR beta chain appears in the sequencing data of a study of cytomegalovirus exposure and HLA in healthy donors. The sample holds one count of this clone. The CDR3 contains 24 residues. 60 Vbeta and 13 Jbeta primers were used in PCR. This table comes from immunoSEQ multiplex PCR, and its TCRdb copy is limited to in-frame clones, with some not included. Of about 130,000 clones listed, approximately 61% are singletons. The sample taken for sequencing was PBMCs. The chain joins TRBV21-1 to TRBJ1-2; TRBD1, the table's D call, was not compared with the DNA. TRBV21-1 is a listed pseudogene. This clonotype originated in a man in his thirties or forties in good health and CMV-seropositive. CDR3 amino acids: CASSNTNSKPGGRMYRESNYGYTF. Written as DNA, the CDR3 is TGTGCCAGCAGCAATACGAACTCGAAACCAGGGGGGCGTATGTATCGGGAAAGTAACTATGGCTACACCTTC.